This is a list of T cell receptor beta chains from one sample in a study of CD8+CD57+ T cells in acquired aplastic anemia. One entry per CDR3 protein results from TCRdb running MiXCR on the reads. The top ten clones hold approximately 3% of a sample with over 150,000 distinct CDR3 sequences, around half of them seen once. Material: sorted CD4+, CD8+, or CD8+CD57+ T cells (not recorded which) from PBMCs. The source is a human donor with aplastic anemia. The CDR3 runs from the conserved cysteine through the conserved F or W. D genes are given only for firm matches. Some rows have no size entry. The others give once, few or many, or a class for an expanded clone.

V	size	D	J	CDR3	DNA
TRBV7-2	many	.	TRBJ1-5	CASSSGHEGWSNQPQHF	TGTGCCAGCAGCTCGGGACACGAGGGATGGAGCAATCAGCCCCAGCATTTT
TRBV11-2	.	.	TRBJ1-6	CASSLFSSGGTYNSPLHF	TGTGCCAGCAGCTTATTCTCTAGCGGGGGGACCTACAATTCACCCCTCCACTTT
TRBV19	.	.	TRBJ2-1	CASSPVVSVNEQFF	TGTGCCAGTAGCCCCGTCGTGAGCGTCAATGAGCAGTTCTTC
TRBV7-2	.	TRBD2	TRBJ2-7	CASSPTAGGYEQYF	TGTGCCAGCAGCCCGACGGCGGGGGGCTACGAGCAGTACTTC
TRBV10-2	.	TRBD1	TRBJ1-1	CASSEWDRAGTEAFF	TGCGCCAGCAGTGAGTGGGACAGGGCGGGCACTGAAGCTTTCTTT
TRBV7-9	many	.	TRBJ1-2	CASGRGQDGYTF	TGTGCCAGCGGGCGGGGGCAGGATGGCTACACCTTC
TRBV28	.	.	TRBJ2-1	CASSLPASAGEQFF	TGTGCCAGCAGTTTACCTGCTAGCGCGGGTGAGCAGTTCTTC
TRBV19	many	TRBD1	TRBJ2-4	CASTDDRGAAKNIQYF	TGTGCCAGTACCGACGACAGGGGGGCTGCCAAAAACATTCAGTACTTC
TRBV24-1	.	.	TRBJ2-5	CATSDLKTAPEETQYF	TGTGCCACCAGTGATTTGAAAACGGCCCCTGAGGAGACCCAGTACTTC
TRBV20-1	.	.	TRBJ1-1	CSARHRAAPTFAEAFF	TGCAGTGCTAGACACAGGGCCGCGCCGACATTCGCTGAAGCTTTCTTT
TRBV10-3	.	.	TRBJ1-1	CATRQEINTEAFF	TGTGCCACCAGACAGGAGATTAACACTGAAGCTTTCTTT
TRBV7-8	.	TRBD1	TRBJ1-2	CASSDRDSNYGYTF	TGTGCCAGCAGCGATAGGGACAGTAACTATGGCTACACCTTC
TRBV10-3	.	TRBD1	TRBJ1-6	CAISASGQGNSPLHF	TGTGCCATCAGTGCCTCGGGACAGGGAAATTCACCCCTCCACTTT
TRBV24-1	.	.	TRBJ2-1	CASSPDGGEQFF	TGTGCCAGCAGTCCGGACGGTGGTGAGCAGTTCTTC
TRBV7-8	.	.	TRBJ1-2	CASSSPETDHYGYTF	TGTGCCAGCAGCTCCCCTGAGACTGATCATTATGGCTACACCTTC
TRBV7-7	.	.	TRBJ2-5	CASSLAPGFSETQYF	TGTGCTAGCAGCTTAGCACCAGGGTTTTCGGAGACCCAGTACTTC
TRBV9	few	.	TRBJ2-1	CASSASRRTELREDEQFF	TGTGCCAGCAGCGCAAGTCGTAGGACAGAGTTACGGGAGGATGAGCAGTTCTTC
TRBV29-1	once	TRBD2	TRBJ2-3	CSVPSGGANTQYF	TGCAGCGTTCCCAGCGGGGGGGCGAATACGCAGTATTTT
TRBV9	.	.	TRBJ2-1	CTSSVGGNEQFF	TGTACCAGCAGCGTAGGCGGCAATGAGCAGTTCTTC
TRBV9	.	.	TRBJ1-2	CASSVATHVDGYTF	TGTGCCAGCAGCGTAGCGACTCATGTCGATGGCTACACCTTC
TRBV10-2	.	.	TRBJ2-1	CASSVGGGHSEQFF	TGCGCCAGCAGTGTAGGGGGGGGGCACAGTGAGCAGTTCTTC
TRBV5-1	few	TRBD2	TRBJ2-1	CASSLETSGGNEQFF	TGCGCCAGCAGCTTGGAGACTAGCGGGGGCAATGAGCAGTTCTTC
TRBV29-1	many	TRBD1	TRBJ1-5	CSVWTGGNQPQHF	TGCAGCGTTTGGACAGGGGGCAATCAGCCCCAGCATTTT
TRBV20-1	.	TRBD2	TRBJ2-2	CSARSHGSAAGTGELFF	TGCAGTGCTAGATCCCACGGATCGGCAGCGGGGACCGGGGAGCTGTTTTTT
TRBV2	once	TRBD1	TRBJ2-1	CARQGTSPYNEQFF	TGCGCCAGACAGGGCACGAGCCCCTACAATGAGCAGTTCTTC
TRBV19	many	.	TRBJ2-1	CASKVGHEQFF	TGTGCCAGTAAGGTGGGACATGAGCAGTTCTTC
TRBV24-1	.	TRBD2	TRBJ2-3	CATSDLSGRAEDTQYF	TGTGCCACCAGTGACTTAAGCGGGAGGGCCGAAGATACGCAGTATTTT
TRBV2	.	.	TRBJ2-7	CASKVGDSYEQYF	TGTGCCAGCAAGGTAGGGGATTCCTACGAGCAGTACTTC
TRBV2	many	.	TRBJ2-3	CASSDFPGVAKVSDTQYF	TGTGCCAGCAGTGATTTCCCGGGTGTGGCGAAAGTATCAGATACGCAGTATTTT